This T cell receptor (beta chain) appears in the sequencing data of a study of T-cell memory formation after mild COVID-19. TCR alpha and TCR beta cDNA libraries with sample barcodes and UMIs came from 5'RACE using constant-segment primers. One entry per CDR3 protein, called by TCRdb with MiXCR from the 5' RACE reads. The data show a few hundred thousand distinct CDR3 sequences, about 27% seen once. Between the trimmed V and J ends, which lost 0 bases and 6 bases, there was a span of 15 bases. The germline CDR1 and CDR2 sequences are SEHNR and FQNEAQ (reference sequence). This CDR3 has 16 residues. This TCR came from an adult woman who had mild COVID-19 (a few samples of this study predate the infection). Cell type and time point are not known. Sequencing input: PBMCs or a T cell subset sorted from them (not recorded which). The chain carries TRBV7-9 and TRBJ1-5; D is possibly TRBD1 (6 bases). CDR3 region: CASSLAPQGTGQPQHF. CDR3 DNA sequence: TGTGCCAGCAGCTTAGCTCCACAGGGTACAGGTCAGCCCCAGCATTTT.